Below, 2 T cell receptor beta chains from the same sample are listed, as sequenced in a study of early T cells in non-severe SARS-CoV-2 infection. TCRdb reanalysed the 5' RACE reads using MiXCR and keeps one entry per CDR3 protein. The repertoire holds 65,000 to 75,000 distinct CDR3 sequences, with approximately 13% as singletons. The sequenced sample was whole blood. These receptors were collected from an adult who was a healthcare worker with PCR-confirmed SARS-CoV-2 infection or an uninfected control (not recorded which).

This clonotype was observed at least ten times. This sequence joins TRBV20-1 and TRBJ1-1; no reliable D call. Trimming removed 2 bases from V and 1 base from J, with 8 bases in between. Germline CDR1 DFQATT, CDR2 SNEGSKA (reference sequence). The CDR3 has 13 amino acids. The CDR3 is CSARNGRNTEAFF. CDR3 DNA: TGCAGTGCTAGAAACGGGAGGAACACTGAAGCTTTCTTT.

The gene calls are TRBV5-1 and TRBJ2-1; TRBD2 aligns across 13 bases. J was trimmed by 6 bases and V by 3 bases; bases with no gene match: 6. This CDR3 is 16 amino acids long. CDR1 and CDR2 (germline): SGHRS, YFSETQ. The CDR3, as DNA: TGCGCCAGCAGCTCAGCCACTAGCGGGAGGGCCAATGAGCAGTTCTTC. It codes for CASSSATSGRANEQFF.